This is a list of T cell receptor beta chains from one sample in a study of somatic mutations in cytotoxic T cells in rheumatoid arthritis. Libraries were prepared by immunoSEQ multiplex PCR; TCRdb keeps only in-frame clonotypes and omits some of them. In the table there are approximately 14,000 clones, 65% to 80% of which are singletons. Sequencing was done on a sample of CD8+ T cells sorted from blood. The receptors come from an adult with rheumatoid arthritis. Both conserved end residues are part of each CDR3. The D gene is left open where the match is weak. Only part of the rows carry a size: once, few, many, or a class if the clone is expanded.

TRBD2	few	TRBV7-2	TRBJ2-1	CASSLKGLADNEQFF	TGTGCCAGCAGCTTAAAGGGACTAGCGGACAATGAGCAGTTCTTC
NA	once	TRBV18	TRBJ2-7	CASSLGVHEQYF	TGTGCCAGCTCACTGGGGGTCCACGAGCAGTACTTC
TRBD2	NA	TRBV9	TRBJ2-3	CASSVSGGLDTQYF	TGTGCCAGCAGCGTTAGCGGGGGGTTAGATACGCAGTATTTT
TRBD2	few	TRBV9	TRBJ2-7	CASSPEIAGDYEQYF	TGTGCCAGCAGCCCTGAAATAGCGGGGGACTACGAGCAGTACTTC
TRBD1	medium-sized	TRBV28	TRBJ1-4	CASNPGTATNEKLFF	TGTGCCAGCAACCCAGGGACAGCAACTAATGAAAAACTGTTTTTT
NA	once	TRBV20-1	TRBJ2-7	CSARAGGEYF	TGCAGTGCTAGAGCAGGAGGGGAGTACTTC
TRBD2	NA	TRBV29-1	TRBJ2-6	CSAGGTSSGANVLTF	TGCAGCGCGGGGGGGACGAGCTCTGGGGCCAACGTCCTGACTTTC
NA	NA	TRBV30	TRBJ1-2	CAWSVPRTENGYTF	TGTGCCTGGAGTGTACCCCGGACAGAGAATGGCTACACCTTC
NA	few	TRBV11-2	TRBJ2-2	CASRLEPTPTGELFF	TGTGCCAGCAGACTAGAACCAACTCCTACCGGGGAGCTGTTTTTT
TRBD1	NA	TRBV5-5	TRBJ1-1	CASSLADRGRTEAFF	TGTGCCAGCAGCTTGGCCGACAGGGGGAGGACTGAAGCTTTCTTT
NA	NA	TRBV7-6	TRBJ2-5	CASSLVPEQETQYF	TGTGCCAGCAGCTTAGTCCCGGAGCAAGAGACCCAGTACTTC
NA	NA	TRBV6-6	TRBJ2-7	CASSLAPTYEQYF	TGTGCCAGCAGTTTAGCGCCGACCTACGAGCAGTACTTC
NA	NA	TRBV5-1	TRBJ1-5	CASSLGAGVNQPQHF	TGCGCCAGCAGCTTGGGAGCAGGGGTGAATCAGCCCCAGCATTTT